This T cell receptor beta chain comes out of a study of shared clonotypes between healthy human individuals. Trimming left V 7 bases short and J 6 bases short, with 14 bases between. The CDR3 is 13 residues long. Germline CDR1 is SNHLY and CDR2 is FYNNEI. Each subset's genomic DNA was shared equally among a number of immunoSEQ plates. The data were produced by immunoSEQ multiplex PCR, yet TCRdb's version contains in-frame clones alone and is incomplete. Seen here are 700,000 or so clones, roughly 78% observed once, and the top ten hold under 2%. The source material was memory CD4+ T cells sorted from blood. Subset indicated: CD45RA-negative fraction. V and J are TRBV2 and TRBJ2-3; maybe TRBD2 (6 bases). The sequence was obtained from a woman aged 30 to 39 in good health. This CDR3 is CASTLTRTDTQYF. The DNA of the CDR3 is TGTGCCAGCACCCTGACTAGGACGGATACGCAGTATTTT.